This is a list of T cell receptor beta chains from one sample in a study of T cell responses to AZD1222 COVID-19 vaccine. Only in-frame clones appear in the TCRdb table, and some are missing; sequencing was by immunoSEQ multiplex PCR. The sample consists of around 120,000 clones, around 90% of them appearing once. The material was peripheral blood, obtained on day 0 of AZD1222 vaccination. The source of these receptors is an adult in good health. Both conserved end residues are trimmed from each CDR3. For some rows the clone size is stated as once, few or many, or as a class when expanded; others skip it.

clone size,V gene,J gene,CDR3 protein
NA,TRBV7-3,TRBJ2-1,ASSLRRELEQF
NA,TRBV13,TRBJ2-1,ASSSTGYNEQF
NA,TRBV27,TRBJ2-3,ASSLGLAGGVTQY
few,TRBV2,TRBJ1-2,ASSEEGTAAYGYT
NA,TRBV12-3/TRBV12-4,TRBJ2-1,ASRVDGINEQF
once,TRBV18,TRBJ2-6,ASSTTGSGANVLT
NA,TRBV6-5,TRBJ2-7,ASSDGVFSYEQY
NA,TRBV18,TRBJ1-1,ASSPSRGTEAF
once,TRBV29-1,TRBJ2-4,SVAWGGNIQY
NA,TRBV2,TRBJ2-7,ASSQEGRGEGEQY
NA,TRBV4-1,TRBJ1-1,ASSVRDRDATEAF
NA,TRBV5-6,TRBJ1-2,ASSLRQGKNYGYT
NA,TRBV6-4,TRBJ1-5,ASSASPGNQPQH
NA,TRBV7-8,TRBJ2-2,ASSFLVGELF
NA,TRBV9,TRBJ1-1,ASSPTGGWENTEAF
NA,TRBV21-1,TRBJ2-1,ASRGTSGFGEQF
few,TRBV6-5,TRBJ2-5,ASSWGRGAQY
NA,TRBV24-1,TRBJ2-2,ATSDRRQGGYTGELF
NA,TRBV7-2,TRBJ2-1,ASSYRGAMEQF
once,TRBV5-6,TRBJ2-6,ASSLVGLGDAGANVLT
NA,TRBV4-3,TRBJ2-3,ASSQALGPADTQY
once,TRBV13,TRBJ2-7,ASSFRGHGTYEQY
NA,TRBV7-9,TRBJ2-3,ASSLDETAATGQY
NA,TRBV6-5,TRBJ2-1,ASSYSNGGNEQF
NA,TRBV6-5,TRBJ2-1,ASKSFHNEQF
NA,TRBV6-2/TRBV6-3,TRBJ2-4,ASSPSTAKDIQY
NA,TRBV4-3,TRBJ2-7,ASSQEGQGIYEQY
NA,TRBV5-1,TRBJ2-1,ASSLVGTSDNEQF
NA,TRBV9,TRBJ1-4,ASSAGTPNEKLF
few,TRBV6-5,TRBJ2-2,ASSWGDDGELF
once,TRBV24-1,TRBJ2-1,ATSDFRTNDEQF
NA,TRBV23-1,TRBJ1-5,ASSRSQGNYGPQH
few,TRBV18,TRBJ2-7,ASSPMLAGNHEQY
NA,TRBV5-4,TRBJ1-1,ASSSPSTEAF
NA,TRBV6-4,TRBJ2-5,ASSDSGQAMGPQETQY
NA,TRBV5-1,TRBJ2-1,ASSFGRESEQF
NA,TRBV4-2,TRBJ2-1,ASSQDVLSSYNEQF
NA,TRBV27,TRBJ1-5,ASRQTYRGHQPQH
NA,TRBV7-9,TRBJ1-5,ASSLEGPQH
NA,TRBV4-1,TRBJ2-1,ASSHPGLAGGPNSDEQF
NA,TRBV6-4,TRBJ1-1,ASSDSTGEGTEAF